A single sample gave rise to the 9 T cell receptor beta chains below, sequenced in a study of beta chain features in type 1 diabetes. Expressed TCRB transcripts were sequenced, since all the RNA that had been isolated was reverse transcribed. TCRdb's copy holds only in-frame clones and misses some; the assay was immunoSEQ multiplex PCR. The sample shows some 220,000 clones, approximately 11% of them seen only once. The material sequenced was central memory CD4+ T cells from blood. The receptors originated from a man aged 18 to 29 in good health.

This clone was detected a few times. The chain couples TRBV7-3 to TRBJ2-1; D may correspond to TRBD1 or TRBD2 (6 bases each). Deletions cut 6 bases from V and 6 bases from J, with 12 bases between. CDR1 and CDR2 (germline): SGHTA, FQGTGA. The CDR3 covers 13 residues. The CDR3 region is CASSPRGPNEQFF. DNA of the CDR3: TGTGCCAGCAGTCCCCGGGGGCCCAATGAGCAGTTCTTC.

This clone was seen only a few times. The likely explanation is a read error, given a far larger clone one base away. V usage is TRBV12-5 and J usage is TRBJ2-1, with 10 bases aligning to TRBD2. This CDR3 spans 15 amino acids. V was clipped by 5 bases and J by 7 bases; unmatched bases: 8. Germline V gives CDR1 LGHNT, CDR2 FRNRAP. CDR3 sequence (DNA): TGTGCTAGTGGTGTGGGGGGACTAGCGAAGAATGAGCAGTTCTTC. It specifies CASGVGGLAKNEQFF.

This clone has more than one count but fewer than ten. The genes are TRBV7-2 and TRBJ2-6; TRBD2 is a possible D gene (5 bases). The germline V gene has CDR1 SGHTA and CDR2 FQGNSA. Trimming removed 5 bases from V and 4 bases from J, with 12 bases in between. The CDR3 runs to 15 residues. CDR3 DNA: TGTGCCAGCAGCCGAGCGTGGGAGGGGGCCAACGTCCTGACTTTC. Translating gives CASSRAWEGANVLTF.

This chain links TRBV27 with TRBJ2-2, with TRBD2 identical over 7 bases. The CDR3 runs to 15 residues. Trimming removed 5 bases from V and 2 bases from J; junction bases left unmatched: 5. From germline, CDR1 is MNHEY and CDR2 SMNVEV (reference sequence). The CDR3 DNA is TGTGCCAGCAGTCCCGGGAGGAGTAACACCGGGGAGCTGTTTTTT. Translating gives CASSPGRSNTGELFF.

This clone was seen ten or more times. The chain links TRBV10-3 to TRBJ2-1; no firm D call. This CDR3 is built from 15 residues. Germline V CDR1 and CDR2: ENHRY, SYGVKD. Trimming stripped 2 bases from V and 3 bases from J, with 11 bases between. The CDR3 region has the DNA TGTGCCATCAGTGAGAGAAAGGAATTCTACAATGAGCAGTTCTTC. It is translated as CAISERKEFYNEQFF.

This clone was seen repeatedly, ten times or more. The chain couples TRBV30 to TRBJ2-7; 7 bases line up with TRBD1. Germline trimming cut 8 bases from V and 1 base from J; bases unmatched to any gene: 5. Germline CDR1 GTSNPN, CDR2 SVGIG (reference sequence). The CDR3 is made up of 12 amino acids. This CDR3 is CAADRESYEQYF. The DNA for the CDR3 is TGTGCCGCAGACAGGGAATCCTACGAGCAGTACTTC.

The genes are TRBV2 and TRBJ2-7; D might be TRBD1 (5 bases). Deletions cut 5 bases from V and 0 bases from J, with 11 bases between. This CDR3 has 14 residues. Germline V gene sequence: CDR1 SNHLY, CDR2 FYNNEI. This CDR3 is CASSQRTSSYEQYF. CDR3 coding DNA: TGTGCCAGCAGTCAGAGGACAAGCTCCTACGAGCAGTACTTC. The variable domain in full, with the rest retrieved from reference TRBV2 and TRBJ2-7, is EPEVTQTPSHQVTQMGQEVILRCVPISNHLYFYWYRQILGQKVEFLVSFYNNEISEKSEIFDDQFSVERPDGSNFTLKIRSTKLEDSAMYFCASSQRTSSYEQYFGPGTRLTVT.

This clone was recorded a few times. V gene TRBV30 combines with J gene TRBJ2-1; 11 bases align to TRBD2. With 0 bases clipped from V and 10 bases from J, the junction kept 11 bases outside the gene matches. CDR3 length: 16 residues. Per germline, CDR1 GTSNPN and CDR2 SVGIG (reference sequence). As DNA, the CDR3 is TGTGCCTGGAGTGTAAATAGCCTAGCGGGAGGTGTGGAGCAGTTCTTC. It is translated as CAWSVNSLAGGVEQFF. The full variable domain, rest sourced from reference TRBV30 and TRBJ2-1, is SQTIHQWPATLVQPVGSPLSLECTVEGTSNPNLYWYRQAAGRGLQLLFYSVGIGQISSEVPQNLSASRPQDRQFILSSKKLLLSDSGFYLCAWSVNSLAGGVEQFFGPGTRLTVL.

A few counts support this clone. The rearrangement links TRBV15 to TRBJ2-1, with 10 bases identical to TRBD1. Germline CDR1 is LNHNV and CDR2 is YYDKDF (reference sequence). This CDR3 has 16 amino acids. Unmatched junction bases numbered 9, after V lost 3 bases and J lost 7 bases. The CDR3 loop is CATSRTGTGDPNEQFF. CDR3 nucleotide sequence: TGTGCCACCAGCAGGACCGGGACAGGGGATCCAAATGAGCAGTTCTTC. The full variable domain, in which reference TRBV15 and TRBJ2-1 provide the parts outside the CDR3, is DAMVIQNPRYQVTQFGKPVTLSCSQTLNHNVMYWYQQKSSQAPKLLFHYYDKDFNNEADTPDNFQSRRPNTSFCFLDIRSPGLGDTAMYLCATSRTGTGDPNEQFFGPGTRLTVL.